This T cell receptor beta chain appears in the sequencing data of a study of OX40 agonist ivuxolimab in advanced cancers. On the study more broadly: With ivuxolimab, an agonistic anti-OX40 (CD134) antibody, patients were treated. Partial responses were seen in three patients, one with hepatocellular carcinoma and two with cutaneous melanoma. Study findings and constraints: The expanded peripheral T cells' antigen specificity was not determined.

Assay: immunoSEQ multiplex PCR; the TCRdb copy retains only in-frame clones and omits some. Here the sample spans 90,000 to 150,000 clones, around 91% being singletons. The CDR3 contains 15 residues. The germline CDR1 and CDR2 sequences are MGHDK and SYGVNS. The ends were cut back, 4 bases at V and 3 bases at J, with 16 bases in the middle. Regarding this clone: Its antigen remains unknown.

The chain carries TRBV25-1 and TRBJ2-7; TRBD1 might be the D (6 bases). This TCR was sampled from an adult with an advanced solid tumor such as melanoma, head and neck, liver or kidney cancer. Sequencing used CD4+ or CD8+ T cells sorted from blood, obtained in a trial of the OX40 agonist ivuxolimab. This CDR3 is CASSGTGTPFYEQYF. The CDR3 coding sequence is TGTGCCAGCAGTGGTACCGGGACACCCTTCTACGAGCAGTACTTC.